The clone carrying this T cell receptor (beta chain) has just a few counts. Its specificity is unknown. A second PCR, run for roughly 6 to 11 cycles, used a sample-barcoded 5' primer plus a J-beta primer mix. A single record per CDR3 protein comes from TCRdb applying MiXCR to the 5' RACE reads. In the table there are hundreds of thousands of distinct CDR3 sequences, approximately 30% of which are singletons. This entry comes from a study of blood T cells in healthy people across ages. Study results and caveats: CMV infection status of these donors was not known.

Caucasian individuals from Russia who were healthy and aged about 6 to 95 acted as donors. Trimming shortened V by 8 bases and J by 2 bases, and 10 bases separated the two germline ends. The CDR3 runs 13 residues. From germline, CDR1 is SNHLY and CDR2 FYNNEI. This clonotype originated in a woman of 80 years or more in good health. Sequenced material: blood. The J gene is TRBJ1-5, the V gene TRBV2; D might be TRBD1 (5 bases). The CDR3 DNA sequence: TGTGCCAGCGGTCTACAGGGCAATCAGCCCCAGCATTTT. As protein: CASGLQGNQPQHF.